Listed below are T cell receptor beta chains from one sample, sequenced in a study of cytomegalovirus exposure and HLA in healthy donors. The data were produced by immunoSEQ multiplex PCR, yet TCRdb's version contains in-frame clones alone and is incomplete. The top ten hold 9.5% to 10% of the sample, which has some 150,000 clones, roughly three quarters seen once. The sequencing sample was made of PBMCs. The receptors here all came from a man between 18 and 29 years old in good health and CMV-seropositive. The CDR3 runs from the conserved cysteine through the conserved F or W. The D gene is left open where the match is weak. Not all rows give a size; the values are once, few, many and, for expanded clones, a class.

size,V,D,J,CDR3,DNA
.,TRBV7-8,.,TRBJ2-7,CASVLWGDYEQYF,TGTGCCAGCGTTCTCTGGGGGGACTACGAGCAGTACTTC
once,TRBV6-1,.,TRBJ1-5,CASSEFRDQPQHF,TGTGCCAGCAGTGAATTTCGCGATCAGCCCCAGCATTTT
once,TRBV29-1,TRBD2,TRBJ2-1,CSVGGGSYNEQFF,TGCAGCGTTGGCGGGGGCTCCTACAATGAGCAGTTCTTC
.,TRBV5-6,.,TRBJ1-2,CASSLDEGTYGYTF,TGTGCCAGCAGCCTCGACGAGGGCACCTATGGCTACACCTTC
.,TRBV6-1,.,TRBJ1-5,CASSESPTGGNQPQHF,TGTGCCAGCAGTGAATCGCCGACAGGCGGCAATCAGCCCCAGCATTTT
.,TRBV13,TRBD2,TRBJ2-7,CASSLASGGTPYEQYF,TGTGCCAGCAGCTTAGCGTCGGGGGGGACTCCCTACGAGCAGTACTTC
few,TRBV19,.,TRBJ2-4,CASSTITLAKNIQYF,TGTGCCAGTAGTACCATTACTCTAGCCAAAAACATTCAGTACTTC
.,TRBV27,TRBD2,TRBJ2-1,CATNPLGLAVYNEQFF,TGTGCCACCAACCCCCTCGGGCTAGCGGTGTACAATGAGCAGTTCTTC
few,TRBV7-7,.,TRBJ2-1,CASSFRQGLFDEQFF,TGTGCCAGCAGCTTTAGGCAGGGACTGTTCGATGAGCAGTTCTTC
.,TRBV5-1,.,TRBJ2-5,CASSPWSRISGQYF,TGCGCCAGCAGCCCATGGTCGCGGATCAGCGGCCAGTACTTC
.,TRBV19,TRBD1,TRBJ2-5,CASSPQFTTGDPQETQYF,TGTGCCAGTAGTCCGCAGTTTACGACAGGGGACCCTCAAGAGACCCAGTACTTC
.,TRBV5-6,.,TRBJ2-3,CASSILIGDWQLNTQYF,TGTGCCAGCAGCATACTAATCGGGGACTGGCAACTTAATACGCAGTATTTT
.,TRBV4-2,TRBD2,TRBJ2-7,CASSQFGGRGYEQYF,TGTGCCAGCAGCCAGTTTGGCGGGAGGGGTTACGAGCAGTACTTC
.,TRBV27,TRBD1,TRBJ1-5,CASSPVGQGNNQPQHF,TGTGCCAGCAGCCCTGTCGGACAGGGGAACAATCAGCCCCAGCATTTT
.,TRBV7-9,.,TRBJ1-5,CSSSFGDQPQHF,TGTTCCAGCAGCTTCGGAGATCAGCCCCAGCATTTT
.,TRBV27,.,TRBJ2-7,CASSWSRSSYEQYF,TGTGCCAGCAGTTGGAGCAGAAGCTCCTACGAGCAGTACTTC
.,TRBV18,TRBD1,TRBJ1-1,CASSQLGQGDTEAFF,TGTGCCAGCTCACAACTGGGACAGGGAGACACTGAAGCTTTCTTT
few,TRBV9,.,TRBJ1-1,CASSASNTEAFF,TGTGCCAGCAGCGCGTCGAACACTGAAGCTTTCTTT
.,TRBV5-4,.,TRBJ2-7,CASSLSARGGYEQYF,TGTGCCAGCAGCTTGTCAGCGAGGGGGGGTTACGAGCAGTACTTC
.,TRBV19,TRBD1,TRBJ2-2,CASSLFGQGLNTGELFF,TGTGCCAGTAGTCTGTTCGGACAGGGCTTGAACACCGGGGAGCTGTTTTTT
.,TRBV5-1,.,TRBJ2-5,CASSLGERETQYF,TGCGCCAGCAGCTTGGGAGAGCGGGAGACCCAGTACTTC
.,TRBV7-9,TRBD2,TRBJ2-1,CASSLGSSGPHNEQFF,TGTGCCAGCAGCTTAGGGTCTAGCGGGCCTCACAATGAGCAGTTCTTC
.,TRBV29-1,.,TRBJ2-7,CSVEDRQSLSYEQYF,TGCAGCGTTGAAGATCGACAGAGCCTTTCCTACGAGCAGTACTTC
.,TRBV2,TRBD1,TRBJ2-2,CASSVTGVRGGELFF,TGTGCCAGCAGCGTCACAGGGGTTAGAGGCGGGGAGCTGTTTTTT
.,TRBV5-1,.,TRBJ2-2,CASSLGRGSTGELFF,TGCGCCAGCAGCTTGGGCAGGGGTAGCACCGGGGAGCTGTTTTTT
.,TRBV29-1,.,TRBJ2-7,CSVAPGGRGSYEQYF,TGCAGCGTTGCCCCTGGGGGGAGAGGTTCCTACGAGCAGTACTTC
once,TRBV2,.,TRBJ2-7,CASSVAWSYEQYF,TGTGCCAGCAGTGTGGCATGGTCCTACGAGCAGTACTTC
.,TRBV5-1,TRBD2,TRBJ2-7,CASSMTSEPYEQYF,TGCGCCAGCAGCATGACTAGCGAGCCTTACGAGCAGTACTTC
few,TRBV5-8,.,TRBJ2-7,CASSYSSYEQYF,TGTGCCAGCAGCTATAGCTCCTACGAGCAGTACTTC
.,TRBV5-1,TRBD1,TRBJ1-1,CASSLGTGVTEAFF,TGCGCCAGCAGCTTAGGGACAGGGGTTACTGAAGCTTTCTTT
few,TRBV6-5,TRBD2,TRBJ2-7,CASSGLAGGGYEQYF,TGTGCCAGCTCTGGACTAGCGGGAGGGGGGTACGAGCAGTACTTC
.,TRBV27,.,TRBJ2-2,CASSSFEKGPAEGLFF,TGTGCCAGCAGTTCGTTCGAAAAGGGGCCAGCTGAAGGGCTGTTTTTT
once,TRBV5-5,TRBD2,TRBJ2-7,CASSPRAGGLSYEQYF,TGTGCCAGCAGCCCAAGAGCGGGAGGCCTCTCCTACGAGCAGTACTTC
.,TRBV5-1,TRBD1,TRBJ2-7,CASSFSGGLEQYF,TGCGCCAGCAGTTTCTCAGGGGGTCTCGAGCAGTACTTC
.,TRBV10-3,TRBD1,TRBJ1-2,CAISETAAAGGSNYGYTF,TGTGCCATCAGTGAGACCGCCGCGGCAGGGGGCTCGAACTATGGCTACACCTTC
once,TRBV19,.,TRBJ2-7,CASSSIGTQAYEQYF,TGTGCCAGTAGCTCAATAGGAACGCAGGCCTACGAGCAGTACTTC
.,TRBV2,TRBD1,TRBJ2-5,CASSTGTGFYGEETQYF,TGTGCCAGCAGTACCGGGACAGGGTTCTATGGTGAAGAGACCCAGTACTTC
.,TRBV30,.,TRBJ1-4,CAWSVGGTNEKLFF,TGTGCCTGGAGTGTAGGGGGAACTAATGAAAAACTGTTTTTT
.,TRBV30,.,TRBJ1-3,CAWSALLSNSGNTIYF,TGTGCCTGGAGTGCTCTCCTTTCTAACTCTGGAAACACCATATATTTT
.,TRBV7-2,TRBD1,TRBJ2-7,CASSPDRVHYEQYF,TGTGCCAGCAGCCCCGACAGGGTCCACTACGAGCAGTACTTC
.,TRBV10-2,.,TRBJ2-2,CASTELDTGELFF,TGCGCCAGCACCGAGTTGGACACCGGGGAGCTGTTTTTT
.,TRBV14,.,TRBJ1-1,CASSQTREQGFDTEAFF,TGTGCCAGCAGCCAAACTCGTGAACAGGGTTTCGACACTGAAGCTTTCTTT
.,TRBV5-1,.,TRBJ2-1,CASSLLQGPSEQFF,TGCGCCAGCAGCCTCTTGCAGGGGCCATCCGAGCAGTTCTTC
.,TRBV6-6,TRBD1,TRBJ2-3,CASNPRGQGYLDTQYF,TGTGCCAGCAACCCAAGGGGACAGGGGTATTTAGATACGCAGTATTTT